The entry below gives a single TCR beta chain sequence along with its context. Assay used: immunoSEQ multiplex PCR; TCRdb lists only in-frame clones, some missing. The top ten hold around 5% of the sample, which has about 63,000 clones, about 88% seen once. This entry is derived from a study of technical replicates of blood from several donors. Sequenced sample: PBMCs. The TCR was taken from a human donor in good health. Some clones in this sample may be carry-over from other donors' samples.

The CDR3 DNA follows: TGTGCCAGCAGCCCAACGGGACTAGTGGGAGAGACCCAGTACTTC. It is translated as CASSPTGLVGETQYF. The rearrangement joins TRBV7-3 to TRBJ2-5, with 8 bases that match TRBD2. The ends lost 5 bases at V and 4 bases at J; junction bases unmatched: 9. CDR1 is SGHTA and CDR2 is FQGTGA in the germline V gene. The length of the CDR3 is 15 residues.